This TCR beta chain was captured in a study of blood T cell repertoires in COVID-19. As for the study in general: The United States, Italy and Spain were the sources of the acute and convalescent COVID-19 samples. Sources were T cells, B-cell-depleted T cells, or PBMCs; the material itself was cDNA or gDNA.

J gave up 2 bases and V 1 base, and 1 base lay outside the gene matches. Looked up from germline, CDR1 is LGHNA and CDR2 is YSLEER. CDR3 length: 14 residues. Study processing details: Using reference gene primer amplification, nucleated cell counts were estimated. Generated by immunoSEQ multiplex PCR, the TCRdb table keeps only in-frame clones and is missing some. V, J and clone size derive from that table, while D and trimming were established from the DNA sequence. The sample holds 40,000 to 50,000 clones, 87% seen once. The clonotype originates from a human donor in a cohort sampled during active COVID-19. Sample: peripheral blood. V and J are TRBV4-3 and TRBJ1-1; 7 nucleotides match TRBD1. This chain's CDR3 is CASSQVGGNTEAFF. CDR3 coding DNA: TGCGCCAGCAGCCAAGTAGGGGGCAACACTGAAGCTTTCTTT.